Presented here are 18 T cell receptor beta chains from one specimen sequenced in a study of OX40 agonist ivuxolimab in advanced cancers. This table comes from immunoSEQ multiplex PCR, and its TCRdb copy is limited to in-frame clones, with some not included. The sample consists of about 53,000 clones, roughly 88% of them appearing once. The starting material was CD4+ or CD8+ T cells sorted from blood, obtained in a trial of the OX40 agonist ivuxolimab. The receptors derive from an adult with an advanced solid tumor such as melanoma, head and neck, liver or kidney cancer.

The rearrangement uses TRBV7-6 and TRBJ2-5; D is undetermined. V lost 3 bases and J 2 bases, leaving 7 bases between the germline ends. The CDR3 is made up of 13 amino acids. From germline, CDR1 is SGHVS and CDR2 FNYEAQ. The CDR3 spells CASSFWRQETQYF. The CDR3 DNA reads TGTGCCAGCAGCTTCTGGCGGCAAGAGACCCAGTACTTC. Full variable domain (rest looked up from reference TRBV7-6 and TRBJ2-5): GAGVSQSPRYKVTKRGQDVALRCDPISGHVSLYWYRQALGQGPEFLTYFNYEAQQDKSGLPNDRFSAERPEGSISTLTIQRTEQRDSAMYRCASSFWRQETQYFGPGTRLLVL.

This chain connects TRBV7-6 to TRBJ2-1; possible D gene TRBD1, 6 bases. CDR1 is SGHVS and CDR2 is FNYEAQ in the germline V gene. V was clipped by 1 base and J by 6 bases, with 13 bases between them. The CDR3 is made up of 15 amino acids. Here the CDR3 DNA reads TGTGCCAGCAGCTTAGGAGGGGGAGAGGGCAATGAGCAGTTCTTC. Amino acids: CASSLGGGEGNEQFF.

The chain combines TRBV7-9 with TRBJ2-2; 12 nucleotides line up with TRBD2. With V trimmed by 0 bases and J by 1 base, 6 bases remained unmatched. This CDR3 region has 19 residues. Germline CDR1 and CDR2: SEHNR and FQNEAQ (reference sequence). The CDR3 DNA follows: TGTGCCAGCAGCTTAGCGGGACTAGCGGGTAAATTGAACACCGGGGAGCTGTTTTTT. Translated, it gives CASSLAGLAGKLNTGELFF.

This clone ranks as medium-sized. For the CDR3, the DNA is TGTGCCAGCATAGGCCGTCTAATCTACAATGAGCAGTTCTTC. Protein product: CASIGRLIYNEQFF. This chain joins TRBV6-1 and TRBJ2-1; D uncertain. This CDR3 is 14 amino acids long. The germline V gene has CDR1 MNHNS and CDR2 SASEGT. Trimming took 7 bases from V and 3 from J, leaving 13 bases between them.

The V call is TRBV7-2, the J call TRBJ2-6; D gene ambiguous. There are 15 residues in the CDR3. Germline CDR1 and CDR2: SGHTA and FQGNSA. V lost 6 bases and J 0 bases, leaving 9 bases between the germline ends. CDR3 sequence (DNA): TGTGCCAGCAGTAAACTCTACTCTGGGGCCAACGTCCTGACTTTC. It translates to CASSKLYSGANVLTF.

V is TRBV7-6 and J is TRBJ2-3; 12 positions agree with TRBD2. Germline CDR1 reads SGHVS; CDR2 reads FNYEAQ. The CDR3 totals 18 residues. J lost 2 bases, V lost 5 bases, and 11 bases had no gene match. The DNA of the CDR3 is TGTGCCAGCAGCCCGGGACTAGCGGGCCCCTACCTCACAGATACGCAGTATTTT. Its protein is CASSPGLAGPYLTDTQYF.

This clone was picked up one time. The chain joins TRBV7-9 to TRBJ2-5, with 10 bases fitting TRBD1. The V gene's germline CDR1 is SEHNR and CDR2 FQNEAQ (reference sequence). Unmatched junction bases numbered 7, after V lost 4 bases and J lost 5 bases. The CDR3 has 15 amino acids. The CDR3 coding sequence is TGTGCCAGCAGCTCTGCGGGACAGGGGAGGGAGACCCAGTACTTC. Protein: CASSSAGQGRETQYF.

The chain combines TRBV28 with TRBJ2-1, with a possible D match to TRBD1 (6 bases). V dropped 4 bases and J dropped 8 bases, with 18 bases sitting between them. CDR1 MDHEN and CDR2 SYDVKM come from the germline V gene. There are 15 residues in the CDR3. CDR3 bases: TGTGCCAGCAGTTCTACCACCCCTACAGGGTATGAGCAGTTCTTC. Its protein product is CASSSTTPTGYEQFF.

V gene TRBV5-8 combines with J gene TRBJ2-4; perhaps TRBD1 as D (6 bases). CDR1 and CDR2 from the germline V gene are SGHTS and YDEGEE. Between the trimmed V and J ends, which lost 3 bases and 5 bases, there was a span of 12 bases. This CDR3 has 14 residues. The CDR3 DNA is TGTGCCAGCAGCTCCTGGACAGACCAAAACATTCAGTACTTC. Amino acid sequence: CASSSWTDQNIQYF.

This clone was found once. This chain uses TRBV9 with TRBJ2-2; 15 positions agree with TRBD2. Germline CDR1 and CDR2: SGDLS and YYNGEE. V was pared by 3 bases and J by 4 bases, with 4 bases of the junction left unmatched. This CDR3 contains 17 residues. CDR3: CASSAEGLAGGTGELFF. CDR3 nucleotides: TGTGCCAGCAGCGCGGAGGGACTAGCGGGGGGCACCGGGGAGCTGTTTTTT.

In its sample, this clone was seen once. The chain carries TRBV10-3 and TRBJ1-2; D is undetermined. This CDR3 has 16 amino acids. Trimming removed 3 bases at V and 2 bases at J, with 16 bases between. Per the germline V gene, CDR1 is ENHRY and CDR2 is SYGVKD. This CDR3 is CAISDPGNQFNYGYTF. The CDR3 DNA reads TGTGCCATCAGTGATCCGGGAAACCAATTCAACTATGGCTACACCTTC.

The rearrangement joins TRBV2 to TRBJ2-5; maybe TRBD2 (5 bases). The CDR3 is 17 residues long. Per germline, CDR1 SNHLY and CDR2 FYNNEI. Trimming left V 0 bases short and J 6 bases short, with 20 bases between. The CDR3: CASSEARADSRQKTQYF. The DNA for the CDR3 is TGTGCCAGCAGTGAAGCGCGGGCTGACTCCCGTCAGAAGACCCAGTACTTC. Drawing the rest from reference TRBV2 and TRBJ2-5, the complete variable domain is EPEVTQTPSHQVTQMGQEVILRCVPISNHLYFYWYRQILGQKVEFLVSFYNNEISEKSEIFDDQFSVERPDGSNFTLKIRSTKLEDSAMYFCASSEARADSRQKTQYFGPGTRLLVL.

The rearrangement uses TRBV6-1 and TRBJ1-6, with D hard to call. In germline, CDR1 is MNHNS, CDR2 SASEGT. The CDR3 runs to 20 residues. Trimming removed 6 bases at V and 5 bases at J, with 29 bases between. The CDR3 loop is CASSERLQMMLRADNSPLHF. Here the CDR3 DNA reads TGTGCCAGCAGCGAAAGACTTCAAATGATGTTGAGGGCGGATAATTCACCCCTCCACTTT.

The J gene is TRBJ2-5, the V gene TRBV10-1; TRBD2 matches 10 bases. CDR1 and CDR2 (germline): WNHNN, SYGVQD (reference sequence). J lost 7 bases, V lost 3 bases, and 2 bases had no gene match. The length of the CDR3 is 13 residues. The CDR3 reads CASSDTSGVTQYF. The CDR3 nucleotides read TGCGCCAGCAGTGACACTAGCGGGGTGACCCAGTACTTC.

The chain joins TRBV7-6 to TRBJ2-7; TRBD1 is a possible D gene (6 bases). CDR1 is SGHVS and CDR2 is FNYEAQ in the germline V gene. The CDR3 extends over 13 amino acids. V dropped 3 bases and J dropped 2 bases, with 8 bases sitting between them. CDR3: CASSLDSTYEQYV. CDR3 sequence (DNA): TGTGCCAGCAGCTTGGACAGTACCTACGAGCAGTACGTC.

The rearrangement uses TRBV28 and TRBJ1-2; no reliable D call. The CDR3 has 13 residues. CDR1 and CDR2 from the germline V gene are MDHEN and SYDVKM. V lost 8 bases and J 4 bases, leaving 14 bases between the germline ends. The CDR3 DNA follows: TGTGCCAGCCGGGAGTTAACTCCCTATGGCTACACCTTC. Its protein product is CASRELTPYGYTF.

CDR3 residues: CASKIGQGWEKLFF. DNA of the CDR3: TGTGCCAGCAAAATAGGACAGGGTTGGGAAAAACTGTTTTTT. The chain is built from TRBV28 and TRBJ1-4; TRBD1 matches at 8 bases. The germline gives CDR1 MDHEN, CDR2 SYDVKM. The CDR3 consists of 14 residues. The trim removed 7 bases at V and 8 bases at J, leaving 9 bases unmatched.

The chain carries TRBV4-1 and TRBJ1-5; 10 nucleotides agree with TRBD1. V gave up 2 bases and J gave up 4 bases; unmatched junction bases: 5. Germline-derived CDR1 and CDR2 are MGHRA and YSYEKL. The CDR3 length is 16 residues. The CDR3 loop is CASSQMGQGSNQPQHF. CDR3 in DNA: TGCGCCAGCAGCCAAATGGGACAGGGGTCAAATCAGCCCCAGCATTTT.